These 23 T cell receptor beta chains came from one sample sequenced in a study of blood T cell repertoires in COVID-19. Only in-frame clones appear in the TCRdb table, and some are missing; sequencing was by immunoSEQ multiplex PCR. The sample contains roughly 250,000 clones, about 86% of which appear only once. The sequenced material came from peripheral blood. These receptors all come from a woman aged 25 to 39 with COVID-19, enrolled during active disease.

V usage is TRBV28 and J usage is TRBJ2-7; the D is unclear. V was cut by 5 bases and J by 5 bases, with 13 bases left in between. This CDR3 region has 13 residues. The germline gives CDR1 MDHEN, CDR2 SYDVKM. The CDR3 sequence: CASSRLAPDEQYF. The CDR3 DNA reads as TGTGCCAGCAGTAGACTTGCGCCCGACGAGCAGTACTTC.

The gene calls are TRBV7-9 and TRBJ2-5; TRBD2 is a possible D gene (6 bases). The CDR3 sequence is 14 residues long. Per the germline V gene, CDR1 is SEHNR and CDR2 is FQNEAQ (reference sequence). Trimming took off 7 bases at V and 4 bases at J, with 16 bases between the two ends. CDR3: CASTPGGDAETQYF. The CDR3 nucleotides read TGTGCCAGCACCCCTGGAGGGGACGCAGAGACCCAGTACTTC.

CDR3: CASSVTSGYTF. CDR3 coding DNA: TGTGCCAGCAGCGTGACTAGTGGCTACACCTTC. This chain links TRBV5-6 with TRBJ1-2, with D unclear. The germline V gene has CDR1 SGHDT and CDR2 YYEEEE. V lost 4 bases and J 7 bases, leaving 8 bases between the germline ends. The CDR3 contains 11 residues. The full variable domain, completed using reference TRBV5-6 and TRBJ1-2, is DAGVTQSPTHLIKTRGQQVTLRCSPKSGHDTVSWYQQALGQGPQFIFQYYEEEERQRGNFPDRFSGHQFPNYSSELNVNALLLGDSALYLCASSVTSGYTFGSGTRLTVV.

The table lists this clone with a count of one. V gene TRBV5-1 combines with J gene TRBJ1-3, with D perhaps matching TRBD1 (6 bases). This CDR3 contains 17 residues. Trimming removed 8 bases from V and 0 bases from J, with 21 bases in between. Per the germline V gene, CDR1 is SGHRS and CDR2 is YFSETQ. The CDR3 nucleotides read TGCGCCAGACAAGGGACACTCGATCACCACTCTGGAAACACCATATATTTT. It encodes CARQGTLDHHSGNTIYF.

This chain's CDR3 is CASSLGVAGAKTDTQYF. The CDR3 DNA reads TGTGCCAGCAGCTTGGGGGTAGCGGGGGCGAAGACAGATACGCAGTATTTT. The V and J genes are TRBV5-4 and TRBJ2-3; 9 bases are a match to TRBD2. Unmatched junction bases numbered 8, after V lost 0 bases and J lost 3 bases. CDR1 and CDR2 from the germline V gene are SGHNT and YYREEE (reference sequence). The CDR3 runs 17 residues.

The V and J genes are TRBV7-9 and TRBJ2-2, with TRBD1 identical over 8 bases. The CDR3 sequence is 18 residues long. CDR1 is SEHNR and CDR2 is FQNEAQ in the germline V gene (reference sequence). The J segment lost 7 bases and the V segment lost 6 bases, leaving 19 bases of the junction unmatched. CDR3 in DNA: TGTGCCAGCAGGTCGAACTCTGCAGGGGGCACCAAGGGCGGGGAGCTGTTTTTT. Translated, it gives CASRSNSAGGTKGGELFF.

The chain combines TRBV19 with TRBJ1-5; TRBD1 might be the D (5 bases). This CDR3 region has 15 residues. CDR1 and CDR2 (germline): LNHDA, SQIVND (reference sequence). The V end lost 4 bases, the J end lost 3 bases, and 13 bases lay between the germline ends. CDR3 DNA sequence: TGTGCCAGTAGTACAGGGTTTGGGATCAATCAGCCCCAGCATTTT. It specifies CASSTGFGINQPQHF.

The J gene is TRBJ2-7, the V gene TRBV7-8, with 9 positions matching TRBD1. The CDR3 sequence is 13 residues long. The germline CDR1 and CDR2 sequences are SGHVS and FQNEAQ. V trimming: 3 bases; J trimming: 7 bases; junction bases outside the gene matches: 4. CDR3 region: CASSFTGGPEQYF. CDR3 DNA sequence: TGTGCCAGCAGCTTTACAGGGGGCCCAGAGCAGTACTTC.

The chain couples TRBV3-1 (or the pseudogene TRBV3-2) to TRBJ2-2; TRBD1 agrees at 9 bases. The V gene's germline CDR1 is LGHDT and CDR2 YNNKEL (reference sequence). The V segment lost 3 bases and the J segment 2 bases; nucleotides outside the gene matches: 4. This CDR3 comprises 16 residues. CDR3 nucleotides: TGTGCCAGCAGCCATCCGACAGGGGGAAACACCGGGGAGCTGTTTTTT. Translating it yields CASSHPTGGNTGELFF.

This CDR3 reads CASSQAGGEAFF. The CDR3, as DNA: TGCGCCAGCAGCCAAGCGGGGGGGGAAGCTTTCTTT. The gene calls are TRBV4-1 and TRBJ1-1; TRBD1 might be the D (5 bases). Germline CDR1 is MGHRA and CDR2 is YSYEKL. V dropped 1 base and J dropped 8 bases, with 8 bases sitting between them. The CDR3 length is 12 residues.

The chain recombines TRBV11-2 with TRBJ1-1, with 7 bases identical to TRBD1. The CDR3 covers 13 residues. Germline lookup yields CDR1 SGHAT and CDR2 FQNNGV. V trimming: 2 bases; J trimming: 4 bases; junction bases outside the gene matches: 1. CDR3 loop: CASSLWDSTEAFF. The CDR3 coding sequence is TGTGCCAGCAGCTTATGGGACAGCACTGAAGCTTTCTTT.

This clone was counted once. The V gene is TRBV5-1, the J gene TRBJ2-5; D remains unclear. The V gene's germline CDR1 is SGHRS and CDR2 YFSETQ. V lost 2 bases and J lost 4, with 12 bases in between. The CDR3 consists of 14 residues. The CDR3 bases are TGCGCCAGCAGCTTCGATTTGCCGGGAGAGACCCAGTACTTC. Protein product: CASSFDLPGETQYF.

The chain combines TRBV19 with TRBJ1-5; possibly TRBD1 for D (5 bases). Looked up from germline, CDR1 is LNHDA and CDR2 is SQIVND (reference sequence). Trimming removed 6 bases from V and 0 bases from J, with 12 bases in between. The CDR3 extends over 15 amino acids. CDR3 region: CASRTVSHSNQPQHF. The CDR3 DNA follows: TGTGCCAGTAGGACAGTTTCCCATAGCAATCAGCCCCAGCATTTT.

The chain recombines TRBV30 with TRBJ1-3; no definite D call. Trimming removed 1 base at V and 4 bases at J, with 20 bases between. The germline V gene has CDR1 GTSNPN and CDR2 SVGIG (reference sequence). The CDR3 has 17 amino acids. CDR3 loop: CAWSARHTEGTGNTIYF. DNA of the CDR3: TGTGCCTGGAGTGCCCGGCATACGGAGGGAACCGGAAACACCATATATTTT. Full variable domain (missing parts from reference TRBV30 and TRBJ1-3): SQTIHQWPATLVQPVGSPLSLECTVEGTSNPNLYWYRQAAGRGLQLLFYSVGIGQISSEVPQNLSASRPQDRQFILSSKKLLLSDSGFYLCAWSARHTEGTGNTIYFGEGSWLTVV.

This clone appeared a single time. The gene calls are TRBV21-1 and TRBJ2-7; TRBD1, the D gene given by the table, was not confirmed from the DNA. TRBV21-1 is a documented pseudogene. The CDR3 runs 13 residues. CDR3 residues: CARVTGTGHEQYF. DNA of the CDR3: TGTGCCAGGGTTACCGGGACAGGTCACGAGCAGTACTTC.

V usage is TRBV9 and J usage is TRBJ1-5; D perhaps matches TRBD1 (6 bases). The CDR3 is 14 residues long. Germline CDR1 reads SGDLS; CDR2 reads YYNGEE. Trimming cost V 4 bases and J 5 bases, with 13 bases left between them. The CDR3 reads CASSFGTQDQPQHF. CDR3 in DNA: TGTGCCAGCAGCTTCGGGACACAGGATCAGCCCCAGCATTTT.

The V gene is TRBV11-2, the J gene TRBJ2-1, with 9 bases identical to TRBD1. V trimming: 6 bases; J trimming: 4 bases; junction bases outside the gene matches: 4. CDR1 and CDR2 (germline): SGHAT, FQNNGV. This CDR3 comprises 14 residues. CDR3 nucleotides: TGTGCCAGCAGGCGGACAGGGGCGTACAATGAGCAGTTCTTC. It encodes CASRRTGAYNEQFF. The complete variable domain, with remaining parts taken from reference TRBV11-2 and TRBJ2-1, reads EAGVAQSPRYKIIEKRQSVAFWCNPISGHATLYWYQQILGQGPKLLIQFQNNGVVDDSQLPKDRFSAERLKGVDSTLKIQPAKLEDSAVYLCASRRTGAYNEQFFGPGTRLTVL.

The chain joins TRBV9 to TRBJ2-1; D possibly corresponds to TRBD2 (6 bases). The CDR3 is 15 residues long. Trimming stripped 1 base from V and 8 bases from J, with 16 bases between. Germline V gives CDR1 SGDLS, CDR2 YYNGEE. CDR3 sequence reads: CASSVTPEPGDEQFF. The CDR3 nucleotides read TGTGCCAGCAGCGTAACCCCTGAGCCGGGGGATGAGCAGTTCTTC.

This chain links TRBV18 with TRBJ1-1, with no clear D. V lost 3 bases and J 8 bases, leaving 13 bases between the germline ends. CDR1 is KGHSH, CDR2 LQKENI, per germline. The CDR3 has 13 amino acids. For the CDR3, the DNA is TGTGCCAGCTCACCTTATACCGGGAGGGAAGCTTTCTTT. This sequence encodes CASSPYTGREAFF.

This sequence joins TRBV10-3 and TRBJ2-2, with TRBD2 identical over 7 bases. This CDR3 has 18 amino acids. Germline assignment: CDR1 ENHRY and CDR2 SYGVKD. V lost 2 bases to trimming and J lost 3 bases; unmatched junction nucleotides: 12. CDR3 nucleotides: TGTGCCATCAGTGAGAATCAAGGACCTCGGGGGGACACCGGGGAGCTGTTTTTT. It translates to CAISENQGPRGDTGELFF.

The chain is built from TRBV6-5 and TRBJ1-1; D uncertain. Germline V gene sequence: CDR1 MNHEY, CDR2 SVGAGI. The CDR3 has 11 amino acids. V gave up 7 bases and J gave up 6 bases, with 9 bases separating them. CDR3: CASTDRSEAFF. In nucleotides, the CDR3 is TGTGCCAGCACCGATCGGTCTGAAGCTTTCTTT.

V usage is TRBV19 and J usage is TRBJ1-4, with 10 positions matching TRBD1. The trim removed 4 bases at V and 8 bases at J, leaving 7 bases unmatched. Per the germline V gene, CDR1 is LNHDA and CDR2 is SQIVND (reference sequence). This CDR3 is 15 amino acids long. Here the CDR3 reads CASSTTGTGEEKLFF. CDR3 in DNA: TGTGCCAGTAGTACAACCGGGACAGGGGAGGAAAAACTGTTTTTT.

CDR3 nucleotides: TGTGCCAGCAGCAACGGGGGAAGCAAAATCGACATGAACACTGAAGCTTTCTTT. Its translation: CASSNGGSKIDMNTEAFF. J is TRBJ1-1 and V is TRBV21-1. TRBV21-1 has pseudogene status. The CDR3 covers 18 residues.